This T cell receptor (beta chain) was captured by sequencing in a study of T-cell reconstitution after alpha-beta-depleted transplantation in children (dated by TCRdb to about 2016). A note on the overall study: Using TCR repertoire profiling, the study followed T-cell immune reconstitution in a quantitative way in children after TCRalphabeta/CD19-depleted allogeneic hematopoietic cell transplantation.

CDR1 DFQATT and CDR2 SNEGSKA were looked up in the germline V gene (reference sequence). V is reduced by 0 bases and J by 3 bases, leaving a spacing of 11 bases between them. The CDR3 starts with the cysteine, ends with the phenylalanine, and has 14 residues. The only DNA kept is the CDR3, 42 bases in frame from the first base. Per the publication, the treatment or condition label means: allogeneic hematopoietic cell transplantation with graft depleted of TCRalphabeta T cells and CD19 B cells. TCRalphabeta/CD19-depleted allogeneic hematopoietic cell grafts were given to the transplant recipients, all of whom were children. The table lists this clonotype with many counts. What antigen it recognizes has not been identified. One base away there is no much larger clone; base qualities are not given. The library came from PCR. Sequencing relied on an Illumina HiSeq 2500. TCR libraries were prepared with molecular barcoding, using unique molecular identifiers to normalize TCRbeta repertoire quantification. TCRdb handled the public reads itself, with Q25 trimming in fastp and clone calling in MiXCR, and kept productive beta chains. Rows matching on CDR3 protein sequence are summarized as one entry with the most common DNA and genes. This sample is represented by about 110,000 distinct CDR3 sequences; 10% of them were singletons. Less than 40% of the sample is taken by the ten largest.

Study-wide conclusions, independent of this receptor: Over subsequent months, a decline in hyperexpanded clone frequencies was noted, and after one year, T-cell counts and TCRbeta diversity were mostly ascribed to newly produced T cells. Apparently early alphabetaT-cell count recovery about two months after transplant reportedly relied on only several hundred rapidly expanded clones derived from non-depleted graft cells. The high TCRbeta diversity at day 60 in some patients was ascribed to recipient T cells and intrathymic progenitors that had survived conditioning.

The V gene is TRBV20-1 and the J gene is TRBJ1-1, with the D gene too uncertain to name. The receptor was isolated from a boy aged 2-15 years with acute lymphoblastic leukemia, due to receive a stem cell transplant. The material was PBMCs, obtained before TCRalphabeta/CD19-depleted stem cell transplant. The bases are TGCAGTGCTAGAGACTATGCGACACACACTGAAGCTTTCTTT. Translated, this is CSARDYATHTEAFF.